This TCR beta chain was observed in a study of PD-1 blockade in classical Hodgkin lymphoma. A word on this clone: Its matching antigen is unknown.

Documented time point: cycle 4 day 1 (C4D1), after more than five weeks of nivolumab. There was relapse after autologous stem cell transplantation in every patient, and there was variation in brentuximab vedotin exposure. The repertoire was sequenced with immunoSEQ multiplex PCR; TCRdb's copy has only in-frame clones and lacks some. Of more than 20,000 clones listed, approximately 90% are singletons. Study-level points and caveats: Lower baseline TCR diversity was reported for newly diagnosed patients than for healthy donors.

V lost 0 bases and J lost 3, with 21 bases in between. The CDR3 consists of 18 residues. CDR1 and CDR2 from the germline V gene are WNHNN and SYGVQD (reference sequence). J is TRBJ2-7 and V is TRBV10-1, with D perhaps matching TRBD2 (5 bases). This TCR was sampled from a human donor with classical Hodgkin lymphoma. The sequenced sample was peripheral blood mononuclear cells (PBMCs), obtained before the fourth cycle of nivolumab. The CDR3 protein is CASSESRRTLGAYYEQYF. As DNA, the CDR3 is TGCGCCAGCAGTGAGTCGAGACGGACCCTGGGAGCTTACTACGAGCAGTACTTC.